The text below deals with one T cell receptor (beta chain). At least ten counts were recorded for this clonotype. No cognate antigen has been identified for it. Base quality data are lacking; no much larger clone is found one base away. This specimen's treatment or condition label, per the study, means: allogeneic hematopoietic cell transplantation with graft depleted of TCRalphabeta T cells and CD19 B cells. Transplant recipients were children who received TCRalphabeta/CD19-depleted allogeneic hematopoietic cell grafts. The library came from PCR. The sequencer was an Illumina HiSeq 2500. Molecular barcoding was employed in the preparation of TCR libraries, with unique molecular identifiers being used to normalize TCRbeta repertoire quantification. TCRdb trimmed public reads at Q25 via fastp, called clones via MiXCR and kept in-frame beta chains. When rows share a CDR3 protein, they turn into one entry using the most common DNA and genes. The sample table contains 55,000 to 85,000 distinct CDR3 sequences; only one count was recorded for around 9.9% of them. 13% of the sample lies in the top ten.

The sample originates from a study of T-cell reconstitution after alpha-beta-depleted transplantation in children (dated by TCRdb to about 2016). With regard to the full study: Using TCR repertoire profiling, the study followed T-cell immune reconstitution in a quantitative way in children after TCRalphabeta/CD19-depleted allogeneic hematopoietic cell transplantation. Overall study outcomes, separate from this receptor: In some patients, the high TCRbeta diversity seen at day 60 was put down to recipient T cells and intrathymic progenitors that had survived conditioning. Over subsequent months, a decline in hyperexpanded clone frequencies was noted, and after one year, T-cell counts and TCRbeta diversity were mostly ascribed to newly produced T cells. The apparently early recovery of alphabetaT-cell counts about two months after transplant reportedly depended on only several hundred rapidly expanded clones that came from non-depleted graft cells.

This material consisted of PBMCs, taken before TCRalphabeta/CD19-depleted stem cell transplant. This receptor was taken from a boy under 18 with acute myeloid leukemia, due to receive a stem cell transplant.

The DNA reads TGTGCCAGCAGTAGACAGGGCTACGAGCAGTACTTC. It specifies CASSRQGYEQYF. The rearranged segments are TRBV7-2 and TRBJ2-7; 7 central bases correspond to TRBD1. Based on the germline V gene, the CDR1 and CDR2 sequences are SGHTA and FQGNSA. After removal of 6 bases from V and 3 bases from J, the junction retains 2 bases not matched to a gene. CDR3 length: 12 amino acids, cysteine to phenylalanine. CDR3 DNA is the only sequence kept; it has 36 bases, read in frame from the first base.